This is a list of T cell receptor beta chains from one sample in a study of blood T cell repertoires in COVID-19. The assay was immunoSEQ multiplex PCR, and TCRdb's table has in-frame clones only and misses some. This table holds around 120,000 clones, more than 75% found once. Specimen: peripheral blood. These TCRs come from a human donor in a cohort sampled during active COVID-19. The CDR3 runs from the conserved cysteine through the conserved F or W.

V,CDR3
TRBV11-2,CASSPAGYEQYF
TRBV7-8,CASSLVSPMTFTGELFF
TRBV4-1,CASSQEVEANYGYTF
TRBV19,CASSISGGLNEQFF
TRBV19,CASSPLTGSRNEKLFF
TRBV12-3/TRBV12-4,CASSFGREYEQFF
TRBV10-3,CAGGEDTQYF
TRBV5-1,CASSLVGPGELFF
TRBV5-4,CASSFSGLPGELFF
TRBV30,CAWSTGTAYQPQHF
TRBV27,CASAPRPGGSTDTQYF
TRBV7-2,CASSYSAGGEYEQYF
TRBV24-1,CATSDTGDRETQYF
TRBV4-1,CASSQEPPALAGDSDTQYF
TRBV6-1,CASSEATGQLNTEAFF
TRBV9,CASSAGTSAYEQYF
TRBV6-6,CASTNGGRSYEQYF